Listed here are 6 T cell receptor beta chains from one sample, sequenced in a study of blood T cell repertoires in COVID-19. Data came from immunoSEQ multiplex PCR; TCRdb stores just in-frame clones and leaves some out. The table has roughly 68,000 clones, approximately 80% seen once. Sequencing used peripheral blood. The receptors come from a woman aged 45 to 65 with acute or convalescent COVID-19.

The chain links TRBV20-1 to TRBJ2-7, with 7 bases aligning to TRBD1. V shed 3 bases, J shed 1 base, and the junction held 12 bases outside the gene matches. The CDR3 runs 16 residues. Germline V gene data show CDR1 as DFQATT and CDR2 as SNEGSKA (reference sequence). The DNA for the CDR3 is TGCAGTGCTAGTATCGGGGTTGCAGGGGGTTCCTACGAGCAGTACTTC. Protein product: CSASIGVAGGSYEQYF.

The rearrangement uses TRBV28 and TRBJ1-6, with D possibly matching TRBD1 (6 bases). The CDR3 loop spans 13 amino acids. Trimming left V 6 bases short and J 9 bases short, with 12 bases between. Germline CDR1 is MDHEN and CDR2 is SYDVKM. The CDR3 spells CASRGAKGSPLHF. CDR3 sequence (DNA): TGTGCCAGCAGGGGGGCCAAGGGTTCACCCCTCCACTTT.

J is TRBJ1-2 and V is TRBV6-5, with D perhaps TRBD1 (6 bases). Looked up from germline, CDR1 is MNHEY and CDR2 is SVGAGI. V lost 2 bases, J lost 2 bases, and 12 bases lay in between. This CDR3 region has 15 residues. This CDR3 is CASSYGTPKNYGYTF. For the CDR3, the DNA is TGTGCCAGCAGTTACGGGACACCGAAAAACTATGGCTACACCTTC.

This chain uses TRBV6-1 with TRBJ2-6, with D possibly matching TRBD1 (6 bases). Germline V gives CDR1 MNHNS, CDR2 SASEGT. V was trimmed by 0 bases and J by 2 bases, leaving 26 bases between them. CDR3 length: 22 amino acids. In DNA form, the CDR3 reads TGTGCCAGCAGTGAAGCGAGTATCCTTACGAGCCCTTACAGGGCTGGGGCCAACGTCCTGACTTTC. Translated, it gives CASSEASILTSPYRAGANVLTF.

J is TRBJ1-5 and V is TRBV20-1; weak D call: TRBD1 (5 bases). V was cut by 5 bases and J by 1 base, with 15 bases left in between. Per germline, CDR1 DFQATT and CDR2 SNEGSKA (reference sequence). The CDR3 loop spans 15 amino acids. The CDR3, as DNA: TGCAGTGCTGGTGGACACAGAGAAAGCAATCAGCCCCAGCATTTT. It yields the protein CSAGGHRESNQPQHF.

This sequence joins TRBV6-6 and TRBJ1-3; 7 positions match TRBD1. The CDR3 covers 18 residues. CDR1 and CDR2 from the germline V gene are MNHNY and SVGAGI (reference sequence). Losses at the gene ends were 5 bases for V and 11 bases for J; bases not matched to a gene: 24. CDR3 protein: CASSPPPWTGHLSHAIYF. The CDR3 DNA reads TGTGCCAGCAGTCCACCTCCTTGGACAGGCCATCTCAGTCACGCCATATATTTT.